This TCR beta chain was documented in a study of shared clonotypes between healthy human individuals. The overall study: The donors, two women and three men, were aged 18 to 49.

A word on this clone: The antigen remains undetermined.

CD45RO-negative, CCR7-positively selected cells formed the naive CD8 fraction, excluding terminally differentiated effector memory CD45RA+ cells. Study-wide findings and caveats: Despite large depth, rarefaction showed incomplete sorted-subset sequencing. Four donors shared about 5% of their naive CD4 clonotypes.

Template for every sorted-subset replicate PCR totaled 150 to 250 ng DNA, some 30,000 T cell genomes. Here immunoSEQ multiplex PCR was the method, and the copy in TCRdb shows in-frame clones only, minus some. The sample records roughly 2,000,000 clones, around 95% being singletons. This receptor was obtained from a man younger than 30 in good health. Some clones in this sample may be carry-over from other donors' samples. Input material: naive CD8+ T cells from PBMCs.

This chain's CDR3 is CASSVEGTLRSETQYF. The CDR3 nucleotides read TGTGCCAGCAGCGTAGAAGGGACACTCCGGTCGGAGACCCAGTACTTC. The chain employs TRBV9 and TRBJ2-5, with D maybe TRBD1 (6 bases). There are 16 residues in the CDR3. V was pared by 0 bases and J by 5 bases, with 17 bases between. Germline assignment: CDR1 SGDLS and CDR2 YYNGEE.